Presented here are 14 T cell receptor beta chains from one specimen sequenced in a study of blood T cell repertoires in COVID-19. Only in-frame clones appear in the TCRdb table, and some are missing; sequencing was by immunoSEQ multiplex PCR. This sample has approximately 470,000 clones; about 90% occur once, and the top ten carry 0.7%. The sample comprised PBMCs or T cells enriched from blood (not recorded which). The source is a woman aged 18-29 years who had recovered from COVID-19.

This chain connects TRBV27 to TRBJ2-7; 8 positions agree with TRBD1. Germline CDR1 reads MNHEY; CDR2 reads SMNVEV (reference sequence). V gave up 1 base and J gave up 1 base; unmatched junction bases: 27. The CDR3 is 23 residues long. As DNA, the CDR3 is TGTGCCAGCAGTTTATTGCGGTGGGGTAACCCCCACGAGACAGGGGCCTTATCCTACGAGCAGTACTTC. It encodes CASSLLRWGNPHETGALSYEQYF.

The rearrangement joins TRBV7-2 to TRBJ2-5, with TRBD2 matching over 7 bases. The trim removed 5 bases at V and 3 bases at J, leaving 6 bases unmatched. The germline V gene encodes CDR1 SGHTA and CDR2 FQGNSA. The CDR3 consists of 14 residues. CDR3: CASSRSSGKETQYF. CDR3 nucleotide sequence: TGTGCCAGCAGCCGTTCTAGCGGAAAAGAGACCCAGTACTTC. Complete variable domain (other parts from reference TRBV7-2 and TRBJ2-5): GAGVSQSPSNKVTEKGKDVELRCDPISGHTALYWYRQSLGQGLEFLIYFQGNSAPDKSGLPSDRFSAERTGGSVSTLTIQRTQQEDSAVYLCASSRSSGKETQYFGPGTRLLVL.

The chain joins TRBV5-4 to TRBJ2-3, with no clear D. The V end lost 0 bases, the J end lost 4 bases, and 9 bases lay between the germline ends. The CDR3 is 14 amino acids. Germline V CDR1 and CDR2: SGHNT, YYREEE (reference sequence). The CDR3 nucleotides are TGTGCCAGCAGCTTGGGTGGGCAGGCAGATACGCAGTATTTT. This sequence encodes CASSLGGQADTQYF.

The chain couples TRBV5-4 to TRBJ2-5, with TRBD1 identical over 9 bases. This CDR3 has 14 amino acids. J was trimmed by 3 bases and V by 4 bases; bases with no gene match: 4. Per the germline V gene, CDR1 is SGHNT and CDR2 is YYREEE (reference sequence). DNA of the CDR3: TGTGCCAGCAGCCTTAGGACAGGGGAAGAGACCCAGTACTTC. Protein: CASSLRTGEETQYF.

This clone was observed a single time. V usage is TRBV6-6 and J usage is TRBJ1-2; D is possibly TRBD1 (6 bases). The CDR3 has 18 residues. From germline, CDR1 is MNHNY and CDR2 SVGAGI (reference sequence). Trimming removed 5 bases from V and 2 bases from J, with 24 bases in between. The CDR3 spells CASSPPVTVTGINYGYTF. The CDR3 DNA follows: TGTGCCAGCAGTCCGCCCGTGACGGTCACAGGGATAAACTATGGCTACACCTTC.

The chain combines TRBV27 with TRBJ2-1, with 11 bases that match TRBD2. The CDR3 consists of 15 residues. The germline V gene encodes CDR1 MNHEY and CDR2 SMNVEV (reference sequence). V trimming: 6 bases; J trimming: 9 bases; junction bases outside the gene matches: 10. This CDR3 reads CASRHGTSGQSEQFF. Here the CDR3 DNA reads TGTGCCAGCAGACACGGGACTAGCGGACAGAGTGAGCAGTTCTTC.

Here the CDR3 reads CASSPAGGAWNEQFF. Written as DNA, the CDR3 is TGTGCCAGCAGCCCAGCGGGGGGGGCCTGGAATGAGCAGTTCTTC. V and J are TRBV9 and TRBJ2-1, with 10 bases identical to TRBD2. The V and J ends lost 4 bases and 7 bases, in that order; junction bases with no gene match: 8. This CDR3 is built from 15 residues. Germline V lookup: CDR1 SGDLS, CDR2 YYNGEE.

The V call is TRBV9, the J call TRBJ2-7, with 7 positions matching TRBD1. From germline, CDR1 is SGDLS and CDR2 YYNGEE. Trimming cost V 3 bases and J 5 bases; bases outside gene matches: 11. CDR3 length: 15 amino acids. The CDR3 protein is CASSARAGTDNEQYF. CDR3 nucleotide sequence: TGTGCCAGCAGCGCGCGCGCCGGGACAGACAACGAGCAGTACTTC.

The rearrangement uses TRBV29-1 and TRBJ2-2, with D possibly matching TRBD1 (6 bases). CDR3 size: 13 residues. Trimming removed 5 bases at V and 6 bases at J, with 13 bases between. Per the germline V gene, CDR1 is SQVTM and CDR2 is ANQGSEA. DNA for the CDR3: TGCAGCGTTCCTGGCGAGGGGGCCGGGGAGCTGTTTTTT. It encodes CSVPGEGAGELFF.

The rearrangement joins TRBV11-2 to TRBJ2-7; TRBD1 is a possible D gene (6 bases). Trimming stripped 1 base from V and 5 bases from J, with 9 bases between. The germline V gene has CDR1 SGHAT and CDR2 FQNNGV. CDR3 size: 13 residues. The DNA of the CDR3 is TGTGCCAGCAGCTTAGTAGGGGGAAACGAGCAGTACTTC. It codes for CASSLVGGNEQYF.

This clone occurred a few times. The chain has TRBV3-1 (or the pseudogene TRBV3-2) and TRBJ1-1, with 9 nucleotides matching TRBD1. The CDR3 is made up of 14 amino acids. From germline, CDR1 is LGHDT and CDR2 YNNKEL (reference sequence). Unmatched junction bases numbered 5, after V lost 0 bases and J lost 9 bases. CDR3 residues: CASSQDQTGGKAFF. CDR3 nucleotides: TGTGCCAGCAGCCAAGATCAGACAGGGGGAAAAGCTTTCTTT.

The chain combines TRBV5-6 with TRBJ1-1; a possible D gene is TRBD1 (6 bases). Germline V CDR1 and CDR2: SGHDT, YYEEEE. This CDR3 comprises 16 residues. V lost 3 bases and J lost 10, with 25 bases in between. CDR3 protein: CASSYAGDTYTSGAFF. CDR3 bases: TGTGCCAGCAGCTATGCAGGGGACACCTACACGAGCGGAGCTTTCTTT.

The count of this clone is one. The chain employs TRBV6-5 and TRBJ1-2; 9 bases align to TRBD1. The CDR3 is 13 amino acids. Germline V gene lookup returns CDR1 MNHEY and CDR2 SVGAGI. V trimming: 7 bases; J trimming: 3 bases; junction bases outside the gene matches: 3. CDR3 DNA sequence: TGTGCCAGCACTAGGGACAGGGACTATGGCTACACCTTC. The encoded protein is CASTRDRDYGYTF.

The chain recombines TRBV19 with TRBJ1-2; maybe TRBD1 (6 bases). CDR3 length: 11 residues. Trimming removed 10 bases from V and 8 bases from J, with 14 bases in between. Germline V lookup: CDR1 LNHDA, CDR2 SQIVND (reference sequence). The CDR3 sequence is CATTTGLGYTF. CDR3 sequence (DNA): TGTGCCACTACGACAGGATTAGGCTACACCTTC.